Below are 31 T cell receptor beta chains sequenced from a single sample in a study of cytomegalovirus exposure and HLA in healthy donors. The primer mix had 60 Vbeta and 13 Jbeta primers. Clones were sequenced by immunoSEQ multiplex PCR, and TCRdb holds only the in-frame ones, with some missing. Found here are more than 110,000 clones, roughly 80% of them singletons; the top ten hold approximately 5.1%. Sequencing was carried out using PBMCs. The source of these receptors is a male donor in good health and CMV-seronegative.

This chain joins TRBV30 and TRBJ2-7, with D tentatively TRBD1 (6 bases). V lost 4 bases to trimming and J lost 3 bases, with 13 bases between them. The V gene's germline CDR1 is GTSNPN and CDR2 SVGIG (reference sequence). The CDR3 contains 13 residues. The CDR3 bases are TGTGCCTGGAAAAAGGGGGTCGACTACGAGCAGTACTTC. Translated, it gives CAWKKGVDYEQYF.

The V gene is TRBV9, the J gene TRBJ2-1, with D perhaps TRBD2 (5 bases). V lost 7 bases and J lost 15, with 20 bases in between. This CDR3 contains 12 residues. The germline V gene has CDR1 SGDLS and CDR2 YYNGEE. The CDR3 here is CASSTGNNNPFF. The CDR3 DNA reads TGTGCCAGCTCAACGGGGAATAATAATCCGTTCTTC.

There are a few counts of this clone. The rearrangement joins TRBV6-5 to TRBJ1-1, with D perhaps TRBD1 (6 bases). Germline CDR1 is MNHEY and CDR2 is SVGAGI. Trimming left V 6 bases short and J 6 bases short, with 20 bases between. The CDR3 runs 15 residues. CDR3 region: CASRLDTLGGPEAFF. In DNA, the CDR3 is TGTGCCAGCAGGCTAGACACGCTTGGGGGCCCTGAAGCTTTCTTT.

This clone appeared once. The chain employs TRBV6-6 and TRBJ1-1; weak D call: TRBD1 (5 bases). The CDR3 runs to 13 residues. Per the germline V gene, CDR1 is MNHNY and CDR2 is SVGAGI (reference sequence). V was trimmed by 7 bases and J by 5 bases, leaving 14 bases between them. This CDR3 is CASMLSGGTEAFF. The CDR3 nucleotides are TGTGCCAGCATGTTAAGCGGGGGGACTGAAGCTTTCTTT.

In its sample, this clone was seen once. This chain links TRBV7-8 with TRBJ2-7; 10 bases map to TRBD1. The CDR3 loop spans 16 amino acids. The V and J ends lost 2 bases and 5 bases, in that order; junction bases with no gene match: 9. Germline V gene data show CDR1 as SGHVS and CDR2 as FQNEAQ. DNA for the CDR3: TGTGCCAGCAGCTTACGGGGACAGGGGCTCGTCCACGAGCAGTACTTC. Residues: CASSLRGQGLVHEQYF.

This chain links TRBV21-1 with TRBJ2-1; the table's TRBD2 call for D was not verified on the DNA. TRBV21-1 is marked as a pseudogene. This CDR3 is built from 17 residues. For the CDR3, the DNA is TGTGCCAGCAGCAAAGGGACTAGCGGGGCCTCCTACAATGAGCAGTTCTTC. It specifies CASSKGTSGASYNEQFF.

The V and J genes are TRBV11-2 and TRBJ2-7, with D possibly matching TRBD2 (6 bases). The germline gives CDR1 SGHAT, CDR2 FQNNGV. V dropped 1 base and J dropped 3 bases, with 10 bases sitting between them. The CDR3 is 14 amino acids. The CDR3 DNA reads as TGTGCCAGCAGCTTAGTAACGACTAGCTACGAGCAGTACTTC. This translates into CASSLVTTSYEQYF.

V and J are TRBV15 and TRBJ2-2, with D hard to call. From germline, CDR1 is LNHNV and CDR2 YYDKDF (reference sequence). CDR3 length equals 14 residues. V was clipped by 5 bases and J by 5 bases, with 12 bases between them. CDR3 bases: TGTGCCACCAGCGGTAACACCGAAACCGGGGAGCTGTTTTTT. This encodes CATSGNTETGELFF.

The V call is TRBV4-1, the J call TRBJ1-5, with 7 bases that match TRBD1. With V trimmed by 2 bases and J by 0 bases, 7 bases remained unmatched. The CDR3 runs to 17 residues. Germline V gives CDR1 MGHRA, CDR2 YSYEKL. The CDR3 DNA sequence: TGCGCCAGCAGCCAACGACAGGGAGGATATAGCAATCAGCCCCAGCATTTT. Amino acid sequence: CASSQRQGGYSNQPQHF.

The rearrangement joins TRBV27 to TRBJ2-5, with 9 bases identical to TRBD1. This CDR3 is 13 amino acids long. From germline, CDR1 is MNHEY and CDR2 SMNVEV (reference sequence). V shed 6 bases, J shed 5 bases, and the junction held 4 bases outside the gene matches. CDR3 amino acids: CASRGTGRETQYF. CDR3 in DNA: TGTGCCAGCAGAGGGACAGGGAGGGAGACCCAGTACTTC.

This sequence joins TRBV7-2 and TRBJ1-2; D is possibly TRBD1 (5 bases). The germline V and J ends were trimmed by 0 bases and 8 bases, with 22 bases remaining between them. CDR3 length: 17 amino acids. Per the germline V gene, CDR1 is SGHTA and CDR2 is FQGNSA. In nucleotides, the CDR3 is TGTGCCAGCAGCTTAGCATATTTTGTGGAGGGAGGGGAGGGCTACACCTTC. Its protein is CASSLAYFVEGGEGYTF.

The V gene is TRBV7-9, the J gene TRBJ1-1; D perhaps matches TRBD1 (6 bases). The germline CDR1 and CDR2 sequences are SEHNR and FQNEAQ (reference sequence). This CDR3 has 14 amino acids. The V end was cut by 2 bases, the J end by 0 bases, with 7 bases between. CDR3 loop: CASSLQGMNTEAFF. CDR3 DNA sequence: TGTGCCAGCAGCTTACAGGGGATGAACACTGAAGCTTTCTTT. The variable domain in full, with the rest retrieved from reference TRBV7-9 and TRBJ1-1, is DTGVSQNPRHKITKRGQNVTFRCDPISEHNRLYWYRQTLGQGPEFLTYFQNEAQLEKSRLLSDRFSAERPKGSFSTLEIQRTEQGDSAMYLCASSLQGMNTEAFFGQGTRLTVV.

CDR3 sequence reads: CAWSVAGGNSPLHF. CDR3 nucleotides: TGTGCCTGGAGTGTGGCAGGGGGAAATTCACCCCTCCACTTT. This chain joins TRBV30 and TRBJ1-6, with 7 nucleotides matching TRBD1. Germline trimming cut 0 bases from V and 7 bases from J; bases unmatched to any gene: 3. Germline V gene sequence: CDR1 GTSNPN, CDR2 SVGIG (reference sequence). The CDR3 contains 14 residues.

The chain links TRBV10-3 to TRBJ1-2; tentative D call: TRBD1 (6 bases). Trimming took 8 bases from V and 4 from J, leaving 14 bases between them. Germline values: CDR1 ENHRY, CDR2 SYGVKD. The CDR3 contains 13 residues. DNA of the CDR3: TGTGCCATCGGATACCAGGGGACCTATGGCTACACCTTC. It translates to CAIGYQGTYGYTF.

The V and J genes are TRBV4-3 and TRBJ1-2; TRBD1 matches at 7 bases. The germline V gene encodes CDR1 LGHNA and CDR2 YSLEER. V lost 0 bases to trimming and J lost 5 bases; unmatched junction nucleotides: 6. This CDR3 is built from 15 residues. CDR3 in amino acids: CASSQDRGVRYGYTF. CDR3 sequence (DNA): TGCGCCAGCAGCCAAGACAGGGGGGTGCGTTATGGCTACACCTTC.

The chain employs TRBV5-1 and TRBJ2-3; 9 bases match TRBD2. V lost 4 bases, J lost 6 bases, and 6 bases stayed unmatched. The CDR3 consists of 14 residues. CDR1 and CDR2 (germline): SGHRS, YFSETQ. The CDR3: CASSLGLAKDTQYF. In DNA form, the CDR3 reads TGCGCCAGCAGCCTGGGACTAGCTAAGGATACGCAGTATTTT.

CDR3 sequence: CASSQESGTGVMVTEAFF. The CDR3, as DNA: TGCGCCAGCAGCCAAGAGTCCGGGACAGGGGTGATGGTCACTGAAGCTTTCTTT. This chain uses TRBV4-3 with TRBJ1-1, with 10 bases fitting TRBD1. V gave up 0 bases and J gave up 4 bases; unmatched junction bases: 11. This CDR3 has 18 residues. Germline values: CDR1 LGHNA, CDR2 YSLEER.

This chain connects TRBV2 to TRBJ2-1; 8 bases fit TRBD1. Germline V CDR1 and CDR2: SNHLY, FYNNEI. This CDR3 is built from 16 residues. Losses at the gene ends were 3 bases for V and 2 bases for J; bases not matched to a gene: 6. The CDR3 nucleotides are TGTGCCAGCAGTGACTACAGGGGGGTCACCTACAATGAGCAGTTCTTC. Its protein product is CASSDYRGVTYNEQFF.

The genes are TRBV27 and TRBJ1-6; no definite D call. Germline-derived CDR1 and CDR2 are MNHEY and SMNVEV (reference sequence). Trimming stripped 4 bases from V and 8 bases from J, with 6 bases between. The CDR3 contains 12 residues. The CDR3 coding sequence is TGTGCCAGCAGTTCACTCGATTCACCCCTCCACTTT. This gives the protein CASSSLDSPLHF.

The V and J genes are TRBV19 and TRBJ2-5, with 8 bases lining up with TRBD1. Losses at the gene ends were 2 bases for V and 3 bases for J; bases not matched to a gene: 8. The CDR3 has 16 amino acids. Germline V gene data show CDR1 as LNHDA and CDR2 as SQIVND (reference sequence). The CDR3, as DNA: TGTGCCAGTAGTATATCCCCGGGGACAGGTGAAGAGACCCAGTACTTC. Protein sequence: CASSISPGTGEETQYF.

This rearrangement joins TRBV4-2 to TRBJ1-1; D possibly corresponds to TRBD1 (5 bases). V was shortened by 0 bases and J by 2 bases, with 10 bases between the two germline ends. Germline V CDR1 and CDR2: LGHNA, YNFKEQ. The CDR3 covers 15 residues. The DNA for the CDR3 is TGTGCCAGCAGCCAAGAAAGACAGCCAAACACTGAAGCTTTCTTT. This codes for CASSQERQPNTEAFF.

The CDR3 spells CASSTLAGHNEQFF. For the CDR3, the DNA is TGTGCCAGTAGTACCCTAGCGGGGCACAATGAGCAGTTCTTC. The chain employs TRBV19 and TRBJ2-1; 9 nucleotides align to TRBD2. With V trimmed by 4 bases and J by 5 bases, 3 bases remained unmatched. The CDR3 is 14 residues long. CDR1 and CDR2 from the germline V gene are LNHDA and SQIVND (reference sequence).

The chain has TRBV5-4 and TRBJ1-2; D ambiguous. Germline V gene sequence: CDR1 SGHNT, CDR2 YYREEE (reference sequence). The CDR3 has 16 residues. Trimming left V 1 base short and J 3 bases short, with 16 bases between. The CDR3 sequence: CASSLPSVQTHYGYTF. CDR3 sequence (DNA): TGTGCCAGCAGCTTGCCTAGCGTCCAAACCCACTATGGCTACACCTTC.

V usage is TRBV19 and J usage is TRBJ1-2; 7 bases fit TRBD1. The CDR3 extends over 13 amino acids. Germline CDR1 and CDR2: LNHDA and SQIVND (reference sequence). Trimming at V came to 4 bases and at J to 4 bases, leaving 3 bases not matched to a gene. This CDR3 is CASSSDRAYGYTF. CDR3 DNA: TGTGCCAGTAGTAGCGACAGGGCCTATGGCTACACCTTC. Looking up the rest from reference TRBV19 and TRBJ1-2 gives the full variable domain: DGGITQSPKYLFRKEGQNVTLSCEQNLNHDAMYWYRQDPGQGLRLIYYSQIVNDFQKGDIAEGYSVSREKKESFPLTVTSAQKNPTAFYLCASSSDRAYGYTFGSGTRLTVV.

The CDR3 loop is CASSSQQGARSPLHF. In nucleotides, the CDR3 is TGTGCCAGCAGTTCACAACAGGGGGCTCGGTCACCCCTCCACTTT. The V and J genes are TRBV27 and TRBJ1-6, with 9 positions matching TRBD1. J was trimmed by 10 bases and V by 4 bases; bases with no gene match: 8. Germline CDR1 reads MNHEY; CDR2 reads SMNVEV (reference sequence). The CDR3 sequence is 15 residues long.

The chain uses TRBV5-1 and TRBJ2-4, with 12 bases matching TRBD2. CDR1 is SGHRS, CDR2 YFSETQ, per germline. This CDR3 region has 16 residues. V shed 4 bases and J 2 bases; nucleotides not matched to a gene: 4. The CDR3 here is CASSSTSGGTKNIQYF. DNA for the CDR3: TGCGCCAGCAGCAGCACTAGCGGGGGGACCAAAAACATTCAGTACTTC.

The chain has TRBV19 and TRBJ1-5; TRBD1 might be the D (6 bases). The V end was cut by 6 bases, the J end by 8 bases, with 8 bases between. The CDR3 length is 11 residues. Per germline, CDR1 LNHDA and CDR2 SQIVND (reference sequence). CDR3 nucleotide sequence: TGTGCCAGTAGGGGGGCGGAGCCCCAGCATTTT. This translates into CASRGAEPQHF.

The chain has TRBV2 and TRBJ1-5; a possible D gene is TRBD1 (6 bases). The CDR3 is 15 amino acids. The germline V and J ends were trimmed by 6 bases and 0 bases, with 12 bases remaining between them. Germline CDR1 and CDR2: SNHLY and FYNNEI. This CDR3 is CASRPTGYSNQPQHF. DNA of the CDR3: TGTGCCAGCAGGCCAACAGGGTATAGCAATCAGCCCCAGCATTTT.

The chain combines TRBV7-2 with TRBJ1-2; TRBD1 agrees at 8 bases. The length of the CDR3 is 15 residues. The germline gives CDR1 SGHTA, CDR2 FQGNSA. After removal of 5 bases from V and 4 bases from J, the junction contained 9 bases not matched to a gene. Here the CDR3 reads CASSRGRDRFYGYTF. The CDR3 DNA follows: TGTGCCAGCAGCCGGGGACGGGACAGGTTCTATGGCTACACCTTC.

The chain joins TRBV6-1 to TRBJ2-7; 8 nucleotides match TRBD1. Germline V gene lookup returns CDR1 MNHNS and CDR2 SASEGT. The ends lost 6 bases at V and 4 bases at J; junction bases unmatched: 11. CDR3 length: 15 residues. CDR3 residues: CASSESWTGLYEQYF. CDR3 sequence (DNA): TGTGCCAGCAGCGAGTCTTGGACAGGGTTATACGAGCAGTACTTC.

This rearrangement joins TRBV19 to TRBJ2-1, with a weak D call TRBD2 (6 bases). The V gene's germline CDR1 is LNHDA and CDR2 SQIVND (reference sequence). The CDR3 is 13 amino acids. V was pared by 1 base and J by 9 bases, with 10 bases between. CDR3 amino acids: CASSIGGLGEQFF. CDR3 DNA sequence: TGTGCCAGTAGTATAGGGGGACTTGGTGAGCAGTTCTTC.